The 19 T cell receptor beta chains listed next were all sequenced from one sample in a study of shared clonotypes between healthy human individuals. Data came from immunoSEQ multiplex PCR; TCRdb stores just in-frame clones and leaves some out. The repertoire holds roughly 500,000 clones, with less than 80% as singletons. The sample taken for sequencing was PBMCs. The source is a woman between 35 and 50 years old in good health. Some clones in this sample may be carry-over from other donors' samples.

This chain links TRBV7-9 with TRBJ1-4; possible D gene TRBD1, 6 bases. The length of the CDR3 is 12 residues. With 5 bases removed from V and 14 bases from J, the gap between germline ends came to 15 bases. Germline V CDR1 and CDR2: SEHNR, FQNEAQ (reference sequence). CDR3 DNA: TGTGCCAGCAGCGCCTTGGAAGGGGGGCTGTTTTTT. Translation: CASSALEGGLFF.

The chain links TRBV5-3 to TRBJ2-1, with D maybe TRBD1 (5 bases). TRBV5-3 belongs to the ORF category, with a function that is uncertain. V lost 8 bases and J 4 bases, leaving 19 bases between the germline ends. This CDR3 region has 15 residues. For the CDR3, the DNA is TGTGCCAGCCGTCAGACAGCGCATCTTTACAATGAGCAGTTCTTC. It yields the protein CASRQTAHLYNEQFF.

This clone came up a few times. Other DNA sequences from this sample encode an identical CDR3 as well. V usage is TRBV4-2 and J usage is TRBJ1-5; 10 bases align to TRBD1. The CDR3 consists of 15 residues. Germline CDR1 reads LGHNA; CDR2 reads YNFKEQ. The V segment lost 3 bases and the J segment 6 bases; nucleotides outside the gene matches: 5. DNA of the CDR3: TGTGCCAGCAGCCATGCCGGACAGGGGGTTCAGCCCCAGCATTTT. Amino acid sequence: CASSHAGQGVQPQHF.

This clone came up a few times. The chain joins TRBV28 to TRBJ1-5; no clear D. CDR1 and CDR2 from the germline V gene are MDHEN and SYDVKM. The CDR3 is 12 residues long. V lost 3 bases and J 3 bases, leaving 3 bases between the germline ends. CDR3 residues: CASSLPNQPQHF. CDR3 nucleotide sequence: TGTGCCAGCAGTTTGCCCAATCAGCCCCAGCATTTT. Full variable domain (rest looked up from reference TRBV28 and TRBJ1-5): DVKVTQSSRYLVKRTGEKVFLECVQDMDHENMFWYRQDPGLGLRLIYFSYDVKMKEKGDIPEGYSVSREKKERFSLILESASTNQTSMYLCASSLPNQPQHFGDGTRLSIL.

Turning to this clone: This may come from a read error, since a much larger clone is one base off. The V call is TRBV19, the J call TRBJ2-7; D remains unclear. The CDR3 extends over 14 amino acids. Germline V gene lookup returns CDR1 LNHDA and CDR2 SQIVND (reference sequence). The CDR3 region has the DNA TGTACCAGTAGTATCTCCTTGAGCTCCTACGAGCAGTACTTC. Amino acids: CTSSISLSSYEQYF.

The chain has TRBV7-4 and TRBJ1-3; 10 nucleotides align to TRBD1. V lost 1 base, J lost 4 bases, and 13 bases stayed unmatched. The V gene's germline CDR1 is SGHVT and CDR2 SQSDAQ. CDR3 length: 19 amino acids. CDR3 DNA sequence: TGTGCCAGCAGCTTAGTAGAGGGGGACAGGGGAGGATCGGGAAACACCATATATTTT. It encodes CASSLVEGDRGGSGNTIYF.

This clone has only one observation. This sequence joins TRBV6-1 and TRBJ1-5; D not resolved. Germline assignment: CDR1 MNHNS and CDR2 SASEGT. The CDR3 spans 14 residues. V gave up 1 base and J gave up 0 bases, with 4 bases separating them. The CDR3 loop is CASSEGGSNQPQHF. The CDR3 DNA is TGTGCCAGCAGTGAAGGGGGTAGCAATCAGCCCCAGCATTTT.

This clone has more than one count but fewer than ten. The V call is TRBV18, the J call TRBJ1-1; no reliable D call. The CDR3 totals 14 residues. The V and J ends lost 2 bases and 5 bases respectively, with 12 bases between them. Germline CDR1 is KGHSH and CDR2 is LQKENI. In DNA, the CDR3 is TGTGCCAGCTCACCAGGCCTCCCAGGAACTGAAGCTTTCTTT. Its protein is CASSPGLPGTEAFF.

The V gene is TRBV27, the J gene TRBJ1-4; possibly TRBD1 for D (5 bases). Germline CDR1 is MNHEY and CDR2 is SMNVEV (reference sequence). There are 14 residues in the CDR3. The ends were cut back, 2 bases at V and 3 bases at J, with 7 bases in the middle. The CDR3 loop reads CASSLRGSNEKLFF. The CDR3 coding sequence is TGTGCCAGCAGTTTAAGGGGTTCTAATGAAAAACTGTTTTTT.

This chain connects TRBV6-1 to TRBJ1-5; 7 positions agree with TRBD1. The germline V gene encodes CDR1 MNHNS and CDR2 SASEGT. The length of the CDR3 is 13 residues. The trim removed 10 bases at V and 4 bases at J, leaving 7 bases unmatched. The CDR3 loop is CATDRDLNQPQHF. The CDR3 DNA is TGTGCCACCGACAGGGATTTGAATCAGCCCCAGCATTTT.

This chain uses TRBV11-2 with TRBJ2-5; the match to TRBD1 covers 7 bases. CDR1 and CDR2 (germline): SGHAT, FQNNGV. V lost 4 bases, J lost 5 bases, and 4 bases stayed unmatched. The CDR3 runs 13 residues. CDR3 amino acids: CASSSGQAETQYF. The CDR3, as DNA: TGTGCCAGCAGCTCAGGACAGGCGGAGACCCAGTACTTC.

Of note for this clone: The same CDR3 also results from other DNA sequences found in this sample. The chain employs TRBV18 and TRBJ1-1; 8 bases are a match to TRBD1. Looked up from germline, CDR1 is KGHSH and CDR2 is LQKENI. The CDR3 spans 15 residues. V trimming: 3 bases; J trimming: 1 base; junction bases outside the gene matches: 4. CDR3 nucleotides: TGTGCCAGCTCACCCTGGACAGGGAGGAACACTGAAGCTTTCTTT. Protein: CASSPWTGRNTEAFF. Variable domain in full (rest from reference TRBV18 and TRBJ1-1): NAGVMQNPRHLVRRRGQEARLRCSPMKGHSHVYWYRQLPEEGLKFMVYLQKENIIDESGMPKERFSAEFPKEGPSILRIQQVVRGDSAAYFCASSPWTGRNTEAFFGQGTRLTVV.

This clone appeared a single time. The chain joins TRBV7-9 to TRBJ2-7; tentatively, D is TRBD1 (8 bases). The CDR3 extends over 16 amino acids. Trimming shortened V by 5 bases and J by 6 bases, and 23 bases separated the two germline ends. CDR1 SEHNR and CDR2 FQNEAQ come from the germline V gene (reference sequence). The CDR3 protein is CASSPPLLTGEGEQYF. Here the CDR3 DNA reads TGTGCCAGCAGCCCCCCCCTACTGACAGGGGAGGGCGAGCAGTACTTC. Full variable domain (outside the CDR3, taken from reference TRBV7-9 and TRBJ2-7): DTGVSQNPRHKITKRGQNVTFRCDPISEHNRLYWYRQTLGQGPEFLTYFQNEAQLEKSRLLSDRFSAERPKGSFSTLEIQRTEQGDSAMYLCASSPPLLTGEGEQYFGPGTRLTVT.

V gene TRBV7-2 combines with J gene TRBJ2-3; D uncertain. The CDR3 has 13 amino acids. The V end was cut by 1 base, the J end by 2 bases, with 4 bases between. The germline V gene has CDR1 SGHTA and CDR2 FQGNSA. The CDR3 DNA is TGTGCCAGCAGCTTAGTGTTCACAGATACGCAGTATTTT. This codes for CASSLVFTDTQYF.

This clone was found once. CDR3 sequence: CASSLPLRGHEQYF. As DNA, the CDR3 is TGTGCCAGCAGCTTGCCGCTCAGGGGCCACGAGCAGTACTTC. The chain joins TRBV5-5 to TRBJ2-7; D is perhaps TRBD1 (6 bases). The CDR3 spans 14 residues. The V end was cut by 1 base, the J end by 5 bases, with 13 bases between. Germline-derived CDR1 and CDR2 are SGHKS and YYEKEE (reference sequence).

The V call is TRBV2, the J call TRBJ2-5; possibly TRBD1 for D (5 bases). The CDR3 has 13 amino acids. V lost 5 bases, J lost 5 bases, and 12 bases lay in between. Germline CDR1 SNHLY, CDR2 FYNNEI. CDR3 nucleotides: TGTGCCAGCAGTCCTGGACAAGGGGAGACCCAGTACTTC. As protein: CASSPGQGETQYF.

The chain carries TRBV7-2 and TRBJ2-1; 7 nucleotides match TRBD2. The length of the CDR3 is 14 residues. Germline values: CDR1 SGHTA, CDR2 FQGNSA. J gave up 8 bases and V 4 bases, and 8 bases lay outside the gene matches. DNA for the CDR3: TGTGCCAGCAGCTCAGGGACTACGAAGGATGAGCAGTTCTTC. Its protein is CASSSGTTKDEQFF.

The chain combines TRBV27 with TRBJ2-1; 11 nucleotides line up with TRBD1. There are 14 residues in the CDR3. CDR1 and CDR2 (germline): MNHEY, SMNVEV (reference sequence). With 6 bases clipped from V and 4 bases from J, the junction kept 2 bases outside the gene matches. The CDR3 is CASRGTGGYNEQFF. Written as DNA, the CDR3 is TGTGCCAGCAGGGGGACAGGGGGTTACAATGAGCAGTTCTTC.

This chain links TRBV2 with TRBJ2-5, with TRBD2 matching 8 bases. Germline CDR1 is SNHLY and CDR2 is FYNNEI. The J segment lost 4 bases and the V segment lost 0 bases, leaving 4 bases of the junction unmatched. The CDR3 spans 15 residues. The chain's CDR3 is CASSEARGVGETQYF. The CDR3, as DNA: TGTGCCAGCAGTGAAGCGCGGGGGGTGGGAGAGACCCAGTACTTC. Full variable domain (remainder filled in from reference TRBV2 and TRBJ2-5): EPEVTQTPSHQVTQMGQEVILRCVPISNHLYFYWYRQILGQKVEFLVSFYNNEISEKSEIFDDQFSVERPDGSNFTLKIRSTKLEDSAMYFCASSEARGVGETQYFGPGTRLLVL.